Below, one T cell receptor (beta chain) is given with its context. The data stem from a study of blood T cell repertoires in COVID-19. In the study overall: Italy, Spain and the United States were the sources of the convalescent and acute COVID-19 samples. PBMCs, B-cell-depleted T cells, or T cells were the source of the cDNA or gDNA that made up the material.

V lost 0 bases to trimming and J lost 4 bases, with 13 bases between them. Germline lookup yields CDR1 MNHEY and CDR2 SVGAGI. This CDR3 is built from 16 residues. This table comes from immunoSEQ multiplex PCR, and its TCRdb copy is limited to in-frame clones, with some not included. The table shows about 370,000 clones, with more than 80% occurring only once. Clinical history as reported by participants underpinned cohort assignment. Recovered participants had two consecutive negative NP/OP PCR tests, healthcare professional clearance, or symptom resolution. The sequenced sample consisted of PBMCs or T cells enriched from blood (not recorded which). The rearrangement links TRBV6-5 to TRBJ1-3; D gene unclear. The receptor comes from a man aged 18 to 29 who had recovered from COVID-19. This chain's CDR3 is CASSYSVGSDGNTIYF. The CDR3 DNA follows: TGTGCCAGCAGTTACTCGGTGGGGAGCGACGGAAACACCATATATTTT.